What follows are 30 T cell receptor beta chains derived from one specimen sequenced in a study of shared clonotypes between healthy human individuals (dated by TCRdb to 2020 to 2022). Library creation used the immunoSEQ multiplex PCR assay. The table was pulled from immuneACCESS by TCRdb, which kept in-frame rearrangements only. Such tables lose some clones; where checked, under half of the loss comes from unresolved V genes, and the rest has no known cause. The sample profile shows about half a million clones; about 85% of them were found once. The ten largest clones capture roughly 13% of the sample. The sample comprised PBMCs. Receptors were obtained from a woman aged 40 to 50 in good health. Some clones in this sample may be carry-over from other donors' samples.

This clone was detected only once. This rearrangement joins TRBV28 to TRBJ1-1; 8 nucleotides match TRBD1. The germline gives CDR1 MDHEN, CDR2 SYDVKM. This CDR3 spans 15 amino acids. The ends lost 1 base at V and 6 bases at J; junction bases unmatched: 7. CDR3 bases: TGTGCCAGCAGTTTATCGGCGGCACAGGGGGCTGAAGCTTTCTTT. It encodes CASSLSAAQGAEAFF.

The genes are TRBV9 and TRBJ1-2, with D perhaps TRBD1 (6 bases). Germline V gene data show CDR1 as SGDLS and CDR2 as YYNGEE. This CDR3 is 15 amino acids long. V lost 3 bases and J 4 bases, leaving 16 bases between the germline ends. The CDR3: CASSAARGQTYGYTF. The CDR3 region has the DNA TGTGCCAGCAGCGCAGCCCGGGGGCAGACCTATGGCTACACCTTC.

As concerns this clone: With a much larger clone just one base away, this may be a read error. The sample holds other DNA sequences that translate to the same CDR3. This chain uses TRBV7-2 with TRBJ2-3; weak D call: TRBD2 (7 bases). CDR1 and CDR2 from the germline V gene are SGHTA and FQGNSA. V shed 3 bases and J shed 4 bases, with 14 bases lying between them. CDR3 length: 15 amino acids. In DNA form, the CDR3 reads TGTGCCAGCAGCTTTTGGACGGGGGGCGCAGATACGCAGTATTTT. Translation gives CASSFWTGGADTQYF.

This clone was counted once. A clone one base away is much larger, so this may be a read error. This chain connects TRBV5-1 to TRBJ2-3; the D gene is possibly TRBD1 (7 bases). V was pared by 1 base and J by 5 bases, with 11 bases between. This CDR3 has 14 residues. Germline CDR1 is SGHRS and CDR2 is YFSETQ. The CDR3 sequence is CASSLCQGGDTQYF. DNA of the CDR3: TGCGCCAGCAGCTTGTGTCAGGGGGGAGATACGCAGTATTTT.

The gene calls are TRBV10-3 and TRBJ2-7; a possible D gene is TRBD1 (5 bases). The CDR3 spans 12 residues. V lost 4 bases and J lost 2, with 6 bases in between. Looked up from germline, CDR1 is ENHRY and CDR2 is SYGVKD. The CDR3: CAISGGAYEQYF. The DNA for the CDR3 is TGTGCCATCAGTGGGGGCGCCTACGAGCAGTACTTC.

This chain uses TRBV7-9 with TRBJ1-3; no clear D. The CDR3 runs 13 residues. Looked up from germline, CDR1 is SEHNR and CDR2 is FQNEAQ (reference sequence). Trimming removed 3 bases from V and 4 bases from J, with 7 bases in between. CDR3 amino acids: CASSLGFGNTIYF. In nucleotides, the CDR3 is TGTGCCAGCAGCTTGGGTTTCGGAAACACCATATATTTT.

The CDR3 spells CASSKRLAQSTDTQYF. The CDR3 DNA follows: TGCGCCAGCAGCAAGCGACTAGCACAGAGCACAGATACGCAGTATTTT. This chain joins TRBV5-1 and TRBJ2-3, with TRBD2 matching over 7 bases. This CDR3 has 16 amino acids. Germline V CDR1 and CDR2: SGHRS, YFSETQ. V was pared by 4 bases and J by 0 bases, with 8 bases of the junction left unmatched. Together with reference TRBV5-1 and TRBJ2-3, the CDR3 gives the full variable domain: KAGVTQTPRYLIKTRGQQVTLSCSPISGHRSVSWYQQTPGQGLQFLFEYFSETQRNKGNFPGRFSGRQFSNSRSEMNVSTLELGDSALYLCASSKRLAQSTDTQYFGPGTRLTVL.

As for this clone: A far larger clone is a single base away, which makes a read error likely. This sequence joins TRBV15 and TRBJ1-5; D is perhaps TRBD1 (6 bases). This CDR3 is built from 16 residues. The germline gives CDR1 LNHNV, CDR2 YYDKDF (reference sequence). The V end lost 0 bases, the J end lost 3 bases, and 12 bases lay between the germline ends. Here the CDR3 reads CATSREVRQVNQPQHF. CDR3 in DNA: TGTGCCACCAGCAGAGAGGTAAGACAGGTCAATCAGCCCCAGCATTTT.

The chain combines TRBV28 with TRBJ2-2; tentatively, D is TRBD1 or TRBD2 (6 bases each). The germline gives CDR1 MDHEN, CDR2 SYDVKM. The CDR3 is made up of 17 amino acids. The germline V and J ends were trimmed by 5 bases and 0 bases, with 16 bases remaining between them. The CDR3 bases are TGTGCCAGCAGTCTCTCCGGGGGCGGCCCGAACACCGGGGAGCTGTTTTTT. Its protein is CASSLSGGGPNTGELFF.

CDR3 nucleotides: TGTGCCAGCAGTGATGTGGGCATCTACAATGAGCAGTTCTTC. As protein: CASSDVGIYNEQFF. V usage is TRBV25-1 and J usage is TRBJ2-1; no reliable D call. There are 14 residues in the CDR3. V dropped 3 bases and J dropped 3 bases, with 9 bases sitting between them. Germline V gives CDR1 MGHDK, CDR2 SYGVNS.

CDR3 residues: CASSLYQGNTEAFF. DNA of the CDR3: TGTGCCAGCAGCTTGTACCAGGGGAACACTGAAGCTTTCTTT. This chain connects TRBV5-5 to TRBJ1-1; D may be TRBD1 (5 bases). The V end was cut by 1 base, the J end by 1 base, with 8 bases between. This CDR3 is 14 amino acids long. The germline gives CDR1 SGHKS, CDR2 YYEKEE (reference sequence).

A few counts support this clone. The chain is built from TRBV6-5 and TRBJ2-7, with TRBD2 matching over 9 bases. The CDR3 sequence is 12 residues long. CDR1 and CDR2 from the germline V gene are MNHEY and SVGAGI. With V trimmed by 8 bases and J by 4 bases, 3 bases remained unmatched. The CDR3 protein is CASRGRGYEQYF. CDR3 nucleotide sequence: TGTGCCAGCCGCGGGAGGGGATACGAGCAGTACTTC.

This clone was picked up one time. V usage is TRBV7-6 and J usage is TRBJ2-7; either TRBD1 or TRBD2 may fit D (6 bases each). Germline V gene lookup returns CDR1 SGHVS and CDR2 FNYEAQ. This CDR3 is 13 amino acids long. V gave up 5 bases and J gave up 4 bases, with 12 bases separating them. CDR3 sequence (DNA): TGTGCCAGCAGCCCGATAGGGGGGTACGAGCAGTACTTC. Its translation is CASSPIGGYEQYF.

Worth noting for this clone: A far larger clone differs by one base, so this is likely a read error. Other DNA sequences in the sample encode the same CDR3. This chain joins TRBV6-5 and TRBJ2-6; D unclear. Germline V lookup: CDR1 MNHEY, CDR2 SVGAGI. V was shortened by 0 bases and J by 2 bases, with 2 bases between the two germline ends. This CDR3 region has 14 residues. In DNA form, the CDR3 reads TGTGCCAGCAGTTACTCTACTGGGGCCAACGTCCTGACTTTC. Its translation is CASSYSTGANVLTF.

This clone appeared a few times. CDR3 nucleotide sequence: TGTGCCACCCGGAGGTCGGGGTATGGGGTGAACACTGAAGCTTTCTTT. Protein sequence: CATRRSGYGVNTEAFF. The V gene is TRBV19, the J gene TRBJ1-1; D not certain. The CDR3 is made up of 16 amino acids. Looked up from germline, CDR1 is LNHDA and CDR2 is SQIVND (reference sequence). Trimming removed 10 bases at V and 0 bases at J, with 21 bases between. Complete variable domain (other parts from reference TRBV19 and TRBJ1-1): DGGITQSPKYLFRKEGQNVTLSCEQNLNHDAMYWYRQDPGQGLRLIYYSQIVNDFQKGDIAEGYSVSREKKESFPLTVTSAQKNPTAFYLCATRRSGYGVNTEAFFGQGTRLTVV.

Only one count was recorded for this clone. The chain is built from TRBV5-4 and TRBJ2-3; 8 nucleotides line up with TRBD1. There are 14 residues in the CDR3. Germline V gene sequence: CDR1 SGHNT, CDR2 YYREEE (reference sequence). With 4 bases clipped from V and 4 bases from J, the junction kept 5 bases outside the gene matches. The DNA for the CDR3 is TGTGCCAGCAGCACAAGACAGGGGTCAGATACGCAGTATTTT. It is translated as CASSTRQGSDTQYF.

This clone was seen once. The chain links TRBV27 to TRBJ2-2; TRBD1 is a possible D gene (6 bases). Trimming took off 6 bases at V and 0 bases at J, with 14 bases between the two ends. CDR3 length equals 16 residues. Germline V lookup: CDR1 MNHEY, CDR2 SMNVEV (reference sequence). In nucleotides, the CDR3 is TGTGCCAGCAGCCCACAGGGCCCCCCGAACACCGGGGAGCTGTTTTTT. Translation gives CASSPQGPPNTGELFF.

V and J are TRBV29-1 and TRBJ2-7, with 8 bases that match TRBD2. Germline assignment: CDR1 SQVTM and CDR2 ANQGSEA. The CDR3 runs 11 residues. The V gene end was trimmed by 4 bases and the J gene end by 7 bases; junction bases not matched to a gene: 3. The CDR3 sequence: CSVGTGGEQYF. The CDR3 DNA reads TGCAGCGTTGGGACGGGAGGGGAGCAGTACTTC.

The table lists this clone with a count of one. V gene TRBV11-3 combines with J gene TRBJ1-1; D remains ambiguous. The CDR3 extends over 13 amino acids. V gave up 3 bases and J gave up 4 bases, with 9 bases separating them. Germline CDR1 SGHNT, CDR2 YENEEA. The CDR3, as DNA: TGTGCCAGCAGCTTTACCCAGGCCACTGAAGCTTTCTTT. Translated: CASSFTQATEAFF. Full variable domain (rest looked up from reference TRBV11-3 and TRBJ1-1): EAGVVQSPRYKIIEKKQPVAFWCNPISGHNTLYWYLQNLGQGPELLIRYENEEAVDDSQLPKDRFSAERLKGVDSTLKIQPAELGDSAVYLCASSFTQATEAFFGQGTRLTVV.

With regard to this clone: It may be a read error: a sequence one base away is much more abundant. This chain uses TRBV6-1 with TRBJ2-3, with unresolved D. The length of the CDR3 is 14 residues. CDR1 is MNHNS, CDR2 SASEGT, per germline. Trimming pared 4 bases from V and 6 bases from J, leaving 14 bases between. The DNA for the CDR3 is TGTGCCAGCAGTGTGGACGGGTATCCGGATACGCAGTATTTT. The encoded protein is CASSVDGYPDTQYF.

This clone occurred a few times. Other DNA sequences of this sample code for an identical CDR3. This chain connects TRBV29-1 to TRBJ2-5, with 8 bases identical to TRBD1. The CDR3 sequence is 13 residues long. The germline V gene encodes CDR1 SQVTM and CDR2 ANQGSEA. V was pared by 2 bases and J by 4 bases, with 3 bases of the junction left unmatched. The CDR3 protein is CSVERTGTETQYF. For the CDR3, the DNA is TGCAGCGTTGAACGGACAGGGACAGAGACCCAGTACTTC.

CDR3 in DNA: TGTGCCAGCAGCTTGACTAGCGGAAGAGATACGCAGTATTTT. As protein: CASSLTSGRDTQYF. This chain uses TRBV7-9 with TRBJ2-3; 9 nucleotides agree with TRBD2. After removal of 3 bases from V and 5 bases from J, the junction contained 3 bases not matched to a gene. The CDR3 has 14 residues. CDR1 is SEHNR, CDR2 FQNEAQ, per germline (reference sequence).

The chain couples TRBV6-1 to TRBJ1-4; a weak D match, TRBD1 (5 bases). With 0 bases removed from V and 13 bases from J, the gap between germline ends came to 9 bases. This CDR3 spans 12 amino acids. The V gene's germline CDR1 is MNHNS and CDR2 SASEGT. CDR3 protein: CASSEAVGRLFF. CDR3 bases: TGTGCCAGCAGTGAAGCTGTGGGACGACTGTTTTTT.

The chain has TRBV7-3 and TRBJ1-1; unclear D gene. The germline V gene encodes CDR1 SGHTA and CDR2 FQGTGA. Trimming took 1 base from V and 3 from J, leaving 6 bases between them. The CDR3 length is 13 residues. The CDR3 coding sequence is TGTGCCAGCAGCTTAAATATGGACACTGAAGCTTTCTTT. It specifies CASSLNMDTEAFF.

There are a few counts of this clone. This chain links TRBV30 with TRBJ2-1; 10 bases match TRBD1. The CDR3 has 22 residues. The junction had 23 bases not matched to a gene; V was cut back by 0 bases and J by 3 bases. Germline CDR1 reads GTSNPN; CDR2 reads SVGIG (reference sequence). The CDR3 nucleotides are TGTGCCTGGAGTGTACGGGGTCGGGGACAGGGGAAATGGTACGATGTCTACAATGAGCAGTTCTTC. It encodes CAWSVRGRGQGKWYDVYNEQFF.

A few counts support this clone. The CDR3 bases are TGTGCCAGTAGTACCCTGACAGGGGGCGGGAATCAGCCCCAGCATTTT. Protein product: CASSTLTGGGNQPQHF. The chain combines TRBV19 with TRBJ1-5, with TRBD1 matching over 10 bases. The germline gives CDR1 LNHDA, CDR2 SQIVND (reference sequence). With 4 bases clipped from V and 4 bases from J, the junction kept 7 bases outside the gene matches. The CDR3 is 16 residues long.

The chain combines TRBV30 with TRBJ2-5; unclear D gene. The CDR3 has 14 residues. Trimming removed 2 bases from V and 5 bases from J, with 15 bases in between. Germline V CDR1 and CDR2: GTSNPN, SVGIG (reference sequence). CDR3 sequence: CAWSRGQFYETQYF. The DNA for the CDR3 is TGTGCCTGGAGTAGAGGTCAGTTCTACGAGACCCAGTACTTC.

In its sample, this clone was seen once. The gene calls are TRBV6-1 and TRBJ2-7; D unresolved. Between the trimmed V and J ends, which lost 7 bases and 5 bases, there was a span of 18 bases. The CDR3 has 14 amino acids. CDR1 MNHNS and CDR2 SASEGT come from the germline V gene. CDR3 region: CASKGEAGQHEQYF. CDR3 sequence (DNA): TGTGCCAGCAAGGGCGAGGCAGGCCAGCACGAGCAGTACTTC.

This clone was observed a single time. The rearrangement links TRBV2 to TRBJ2-2; TRBD1 might be the D (5 bases). V lost 7 bases and J 0 bases, leaving 9 bases between the germline ends. From germline, CDR1 is SNHLY and CDR2 FYNNEI. The length of the CDR3 is 14 residues. In DNA, the CDR3 is TGTGCCAGCATTAGGGGAACGAACACCGGGGAGCTGTTTTTT. Its protein is CASIRGTNTGELFF.

To note about this clone: A far bigger clonotype differs at one base, so this is likely a read error. The V and J genes are TRBV5-1 and TRBJ2-2; TRBD2 matches 7 bases. The germline CDR1 and CDR2 sequences are SGHRS and YFSETQ. Trimming took 7 bases from V and 4 from J; bases not matched to a gene: 10. The CDR3 loop spans 15 amino acids. For the CDR3, the DNA is TGCGCCAGCGGCCAGACTAGCCTCGGCACCGGGGAGCTGTTTTTT. The encoded protein is CASGQTSLGTGELFF.